This passage covers 30 T cell receptor beta chains from one sample sequenced in a study of blood T cell repertoires in COVID-19. TCRdb keeps only in-frame clones here, not all; method: immunoSEQ multiplex PCR. The sample shows some 200,000 clones, approximately 90% of them seen only once. The specimen sequenced was peripheral blood. These receptors all come from a man older than 75 with acute or convalescent COVID-19.

The CDR3 nucleotides are TGCGCCAGCAAAGCGAGCCTCCAAGAGACCCAGTACTTC. Translated: CASKASLQETQYF. V and J are TRBV5-1 and TRBJ2-5; D not resolved. Germline assignment: CDR1 SGHRS and CDR2 YFSETQ. V gave up 6 bases and J gave up 1 base, with 10 bases separating them. This CDR3 contains 13 residues.

The chain is built from TRBV7-3 and TRBJ2-3; the match to TRBD2 covers 9 bases. From germline, CDR1 is SGHTA and CDR2 FQGTGA. The length of the CDR3 is 14 residues. Trimming cost V 4 bases and J 4 bases; bases outside gene matches: 3. The CDR3 sequence is CASSSGTSPDTQYF. The CDR3 DNA reads TGTGCCAGCAGCTCCGGGACTAGCCCAGATACGCAGTATTTT.

This clone turned up a few times. The V gene is TRBV10-3, the J gene TRBJ2-7, with 7 bases lining up with TRBD2. Losses at the gene ends were 10 bases for V and 2 bases for J; bases not matched to a gene: 8. CDR1 and CDR2 (germline): ENHRY, SYGVKD. CDR3 length equals 13 residues. CDR3 in DNA: TGTGCCACTGGCGGGAGCGGCGCCTACGAGCAGTACTTC. Protein product: CATGGSGAYEQYF.

The J gene is TRBJ2-5, the V gene TRBV5-1; D is perhaps TRBD1 (8 bases). Germline CDR1 reads SGHRS; CDR2 reads YFSETQ. V was shortened by 4 bases and J by 5 bases, with 18 bases between the two germline ends. There are 15 residues in the CDR3. The CDR3 DNA is TGCGCCAGCAGCAGTACAGGGGGAGGGGTGGAGACCCAGTACTTC. This sequence encodes CASSSTGGGVETQYF. Complete variable domain (other parts from reference TRBV5-1 and TRBJ2-5): KAGVTQTPRYLIKTRGQQVTLSCSPISGHRSVSWYQQTPGQGLQFLFEYFSETQRNKGNFPGRFSGRQFSNSRSEMNVSTLELGDSALYLCASSSTGGGVETQYFGPGTRLLVL.

The table lists this clone with a count of one. The V call is TRBV19, the J call TRBJ1-5; 10 bases match TRBD1. V was clipped by 10 bases and J by 3 bases; unmatched bases: 6. There are 14 residues in the CDR3. Germline V gene lookup returns CDR1 LNHDA and CDR2 SQIVND (reference sequence). The DNA of the CDR3 is TGTGCCACTGACAGGGGGCTTCTCAATCAGCCCCAGCATTTT. It specifies CATDRGLLNQPQHF.

The chain employs TRBV27 and TRBJ1-4, with D hard to call. The CDR3 spans 16 residues. Trimming took 2 bases from V and 0 from J, leaving 10 bases between them. The germline CDR1 and CDR2 sequences are MNHEY and SMNVEV (reference sequence). In DNA, the CDR3 is TGTGCCAGCAGTTTAGGGCAGCCGGCAACTAATGAAAAACTGTTTTTT. Amino acid sequence: CASSLGQPATNEKLFF. Using reference TRBV27 and TRBJ1-4 for the parts outside the CDR3, the full variable domain is EAQVTQNPRYLITVTGKKLTVTCSQNMNHEYMSWYRQDPGLGLRQIYYSMNVEVTDKGDVPEGYKVSRKEKRNFPLILESPSPNQTSLYFCASSLGQPATNEKLFFGSGTQLSVL.

The chain links TRBV10-3 to TRBJ1-2; D is possibly TRBD1 (5 bases). This CDR3 spans 13 amino acids. Trimming left V 3 bases short and J 6 bases short, with 11 bases between. Looked up from germline, CDR1 is ENHRY and CDR2 is SYGVKD. The CDR3 sequence is CAISDTGVDGYTF. The CDR3 DNA reads as TGTGCCATCAGTGATACAGGAGTAGATGGCTACACCTTC.

The chain combines TRBV6-6 with TRBJ1-4; a weak D match, TRBD1 (6 bases). The CDR3 extends over 14 amino acids. The ends were cut back, 6 bases at V and 6 bases at J, with 14 bases in the middle. Germline CDR1 reads MNHNY; CDR2 reads SVGAGI (reference sequence). The CDR3 spells CASRTQGLYEKLFF. CDR3 nucleotide sequence: TGTGCCAGCAGGACCCAGGGGCTCTATGAAAAACTGTTTTTT.

The genes are TRBV24-1 and TRBJ2-3; TRBD2 might be the D (6 bases). This CDR3 contains 16 residues. Deletions cut 1 base from V and 6 bases from J, with 16 bases between. Germline loops: CDR1 KGHDR, CDR2 SFDVKD. CDR3 bases: TGTGCCACCAGTGATTTAGATAGCGGTCAGTTGGATACGCAGTATTTT. This encodes CATSDLDSGQLDTQYF.

V gene TRBV28 combines with J gene TRBJ2-7; D may be TRBD2 (5 bases). V dropped 6 bases and J dropped 3 bases, with 18 bases sitting between them. CDR1 and CDR2 (germline): MDHEN, SYDVKM. The CDR3 has 15 amino acids. CDR3 DNA sequence: TGTGCCAGCAGCCCCGAGGGTCATCAACGCTACGAGCAGTACTTC. It is translated as CASSPEGHQRYEQYF.

The V call is TRBV7-8, the J call TRBJ2-7, with a weak D call TRBD2 (6 bases). V lost 5 bases and J lost 2, with 16 bases in between. CDR1 SGHVS and CDR2 FQNEAQ come from the germline V gene. CDR3 size: 15 residues. CDR3 nucleotide sequence: TGTGCCAGCAGCGTCCCCGGGACTTCCCCCTACGAGCAGTACTTC. Protein product: CASSVPGTSPYEQYF.

This clone was detected a few times. This rearrangement joins TRBV30 to TRBJ1-2; maybe TRBD1 (6 bases). This CDR3 has 15 residues. Germline CDR1 reads GTSNPN; CDR2 reads SVGIG (reference sequence). V lost 2 bases and J 5 bases, leaving 18 bases between the germline ends. The DNA for the CDR3 is TGTGCCTGGAGTCCTACAGGGCAGGGTAAATATGGCTACACCTTC. It codes for CAWSPTGQGKYGYTF.

The rearrangement uses TRBV27 and TRBJ2-3; TRBD2 might be the D (6 bases). The CDR3 has 16 residues. The V end lost 3 bases, the J end lost 2 bases, and 15 bases lay between the germline ends. CDR1 and CDR2 from the germline V gene are MNHEY and SMNVEV (reference sequence). CDR3 loop: CASSFSGVTFTDTQYF. As DNA, the CDR3 is TGTGCCAGCAGTTTTTCGGGGGTCACTTTCACAGATACGCAGTATTTT.

This clone was picked up one time. V and J are TRBV6-5 and TRBJ1-1; D gene ambiguous. Trimming shortened V by 6 bases and J by 1 base, and 6 bases separated the two germline ends. The CDR3 covers 12 residues. Germline CDR1 reads MNHEY; CDR2 reads SVGAGI. The CDR3 sequence is CASSGENTEAFF. The CDR3 DNA sequence: TGTGCCAGCAGCGGGGAGAACACTGAAGCTTTCTTT.

V is TRBV9 and J is TRBJ1-1; D is uncertain. CDR1 is SGDLS, CDR2 YYNGEE, per germline. Trimming pared 3 bases from V and 1 base from J, leaving 10 bases between. The CDR3 spans 14 residues. CDR3 DNA: TGTGCCAGCAGCGACGGAGGTGGGAACACTGAAGCTTTCTTT. Its protein is CASSDGGGNTEAFF.

Here the CDR3 DNA reads TGTGCCAGCAGCTCTTATCTAGCGGGATATGGGACAGATACGCAGTATTTT. Protein product: CASSSYLAGYGTDTQYF. The chain has TRBV5-4 and TRBJ2-3, with TRBD2 matching 9 bases. CDR1 and CDR2 from the germline V gene are SGHNT and YYREEE (reference sequence). V dropped 3 bases and J dropped 3; count of bases not matched to a gene: 11. The CDR3 is made up of 17 amino acids.

This clone showed up just once. The chain has TRBV29-1 and TRBJ2-3; 7 positions match TRBD1. V shed 6 bases, J shed 6 bases, and the junction held 9 bases outside the gene matches. The CDR3 has 13 residues. The V gene's germline CDR1 is SQVTM and CDR2 ANQGSEA. The CDR3: CSVETGATDTQYF. Written as DNA, the CDR3 is TGCAGCGTGGAAACAGGGGCAACGGATACGCAGTATTTT.

The chain employs TRBV11-2 and TRBJ2-5; tentatively, D is TRBD2 (6 bases). V was clipped by 5 bases and J by 4 bases, with 14 bases between them. The CDR3 is 14 residues long. Germline V gene lookup returns CDR1 SGHAT and CDR2 FQNNGV. The CDR3 here is CASSLRGRGETQYF. The CDR3 DNA sequence: TGTGCCAGCAGCCTAAGAGGGCGGGGAGAGACCCAGTACTTC. The full variable domain, rest sourced from reference TRBV11-2 and TRBJ2-5, is EAGVAQSPRYKIIEKRQSVAFWCNPISGHATLYWYQQILGQGPKLLIQFQNNGVVDDSQLPKDRFSAERLKGVDSTLKIQPAKLEDSAVYLCASSLRGRGETQYFGPGTRLLVL.

This clone turned up a few times. The rearrangement links TRBV25-1 to TRBJ2-7, with TRBD1 as a possible D gene (6 bases). Between the trimmed V and J ends, which lost 2 bases and 5 bases, there was a span of 10 bases. Looked up from germline, CDR1 is MGHDK and CDR2 is SYGVNS. The CDR3 runs 13 residues. CDR3 amino acids: CASSEGGRDEQYV. CDR3 bases: TGTGCCAGCAGTGAAGGGGGCAGGGACGAGCAGTACGTC.

The V gene is TRBV5-1, the J gene TRBJ2-1; D ambiguous. V lost 0 bases, J lost 4 bases, and 8 bases lay in between. From germline, CDR1 is SGHRS and CDR2 YFSETQ. This CDR3 spans 14 amino acids. The CDR3 sequence: CASSLVSIYNEQFF. The CDR3 DNA is TGCGCCAGCAGCTTGGTGTCCATTTACAATGAGCAGTTCTTC. Combining the CDR3 with reference TRBV5-1 and TRBJ2-1 gives the whole variable domain KAGVTQTPRYLIKTRGQQVTLSCSPISGHRSVSWYQQTPGQGLQFLFEYFSETQRNKGNFPGRFSGRQFSNSRSEMNVSTLELGDSALYLCASSLVSIYNEQFFGPGTRLTVL.

With respect to this clone: Other DNA sequences in this specimen translate into the identical CDR3. The chain employs TRBV18 and TRBJ2-5, with D maybe TRBD1 (5 bases). The germline V gene has CDR1 KGHSH and CDR2 LQKENI. Trimming removed 3 bases from V and 4 bases from J, with 9 bases in between. The CDR3 has 13 amino acids. For the CDR3, the DNA is TGTGCCAGCTCACCCCGGCAGGGAGAGACCCAGTACTTC. Its translation: CASSPRQGETQYF.

The chain couples TRBV6-5 to TRBJ2-1; 10 bases line up with TRBD2. Germline V gene sequence: CDR1 MNHEY, CDR2 SVGAGI. This CDR3 is built from 15 residues. The ends lost 5 bases at V and 7 bases at J; junction bases unmatched: 8. CDR3 nucleotides: TGTGCCAGCAGTCGAGCTAGCGGGAGTGGGAATGAGCAGTTCTTC. Its protein is CASSRASGSGNEQFF.

The rearrangement joins TRBV28 to TRBJ2-3; D is possibly TRBD1 (6 bases). In germline, CDR1 is MDHEN, CDR2 SYDVKM. The CDR3 extends over 15 amino acids. The V gene lost 6 bases and the J gene lost 2 bases, with 15 bases spanning the gap. The CDR3 loop is CASRSGTLTTDTQYF. DNA for the CDR3: TGTGCCAGCAGGAGTGGGACACTTACCACAGATACGCAGTATTTT.

The V call is TRBV24-1, the J call TRBJ2-1; 7 nucleotides agree with TRBD2. This CDR3 comprises 15 residues. The ends lost 5 bases at V and 8 bases at J; junction bases unmatched: 11. From germline, CDR1 is KGHDR and CDR2 SFDVKD. In DNA form, the CDR3 reads TGTGCCACCAGTGTCCGCGGACTAGGAAGTTATGAGCAGTTCTTC. Its protein is CATSVRGLGSYEQFF.

The chain has TRBV24-1 and TRBJ2-1, with 9 bases fitting TRBD2. The V segment lost 2 bases and the J segment 12 bases; nucleotides outside the gene matches: 7. Germline lookup yields CDR1 KGHDR and CDR2 SFDVKD. The CDR3 consists of 14 residues. The CDR3 DNA reads TGTGCCACCAGTGATTCCCCAGGGACTAGCCGGCAGTTCTTC. This encodes CATSDSPGTSRQFF.

This clone was seen a few times. The chain carries TRBV4-3 and TRBJ2-1; 14 nucleotides agree with TRBD2. Germline CDR1 is LGHNA and CDR2 is YSLEER. The V gene end was trimmed by 6 bases and the J gene end by 4 bases; junction bases not matched to a gene: 5. The CDR3 extends over 16 amino acids. CDR3 protein: CASSPGTSGRYNEQFF. DNA of the CDR3: TGCGCCAGCAGTCCGGGGACTAGCGGGAGATACAATGAGCAGTTCTTC.

This sequence joins TRBV7-2 and TRBJ2-7; TRBD2 aligns across 7 bases. Per the germline V gene, CDR1 is SGHTA and CDR2 is FQGNSA. The CDR3 covers 14 residues. Trimming removed 3 bases from V and 4 bases from J; junction bases left unmatched: 6. CDR3 loop: CASSFGGGPYEQYV. CDR3 DNA sequence: TGTGCCAGCAGCTTCGGGGGAGGGCCGTACGAGCAGTACGTC.

The gene calls are TRBV6-5 and TRBJ1-5, with TRBD1 as a possible D gene (6 bases). Germline V gives CDR1 MNHEY, CDR2 SVGAGI. This CDR3 is built from 15 residues. The V end was cut by 6 bases, the J end by 0 bases, with 12 bases between. This chain's CDR3 is CASSAMTGSNQPQHF. Written as DNA, the CDR3 is TGTGCCAGCAGCGCTATGACAGGTAGCAATCAGCCCCAGCATTTT.

About this clone itself: One end of the junction does not line up with germline, which may come from a read error. This chain connects TRBV28 to TRBJ2-7; 8 nucleotides agree with TRBD2. The CDR3 sequence is 14 residues long. CDR1 and CDR2 from the germline V gene are MDHEN and SYDVKM. The CDR3 spells CASSSTGTRDSGNF. The CDR3 DNA sequence: TGTGCCAGCAGCAGCACCGGGACTAGGGACTCTGGGAACTTC.

This chain links TRBV6-5 with TRBJ2-2, with a tentative D call TRBD1 (5 bases). The CDR3 spans 13 residues. Germline CDR1 MNHEY, CDR2 SVGAGI. V lost 6 bases, J lost 4 bases, and 9 bases lay in between. CDR3 bases: TGTGCCAGCAGATTCGACAGCACCGGGGAGCTGTTTTTT. Its translation is CASRFDSTGELFF.